The 10 T cell receptor beta chains presented below share a single source sample, sequenced in a study of cytomegalovirus exposure and HLA in healthy donors. PCR primers comprised 60 Vbeta and 13 Jbeta primers. Method: immunoSEQ multiplex PCR; TCRdb's copy keeps in-frame clones and lacks some. The sample lists under 200,000 clones, 70% to 80% occurring once. Sequencing was carried out using PBMCs. The receptors here all came from a man in his 60s in good health and CMV-seronegative.

Regarding this clone: Other nucleotide sequences from this sample produce the same CDR3. V is TRBV30 and J is TRBJ1-5; D not resolved. This CDR3 contains 14 residues. Germline-derived CDR1 and CDR2 are GTSNPN and SVGIG (reference sequence). V was clipped by 0 bases and J by 3 bases, with 9 bases between them. The chain's CDR3 is CAWSVLTSNQPQHF. The CDR3 nucleotides read TGTGCCTGGAGTGTACTAACCTCCAATCAGCCCCAGCATTTT. The full variable domain, with the rest looked up from reference TRBV30 and TRBJ1-5, is SQTIHQWPATLVQPVGSPLSLECTVEGTSNPNLYWYRQAAGRGLQLLFYSVGIGQISSEVPQNLSASRPQDRQFILSSKKLLLSDSGFYLCAWSVLTSNQPQHFGDGTRLSIL.

CDR3 in DNA: TGTGCCAGCAGTTTAAAGGGGGAGACCTACGAGCAGTACTTC. Translating gives CASSLKGETYEQYF. The rearrangement uses TRBV6-5 and TRBJ2-5; D may be TRBD1 (6 bases). The last part of the DNA fits TRBJ2-7 better; the J call may be wrong. The CDR3 contains 14 residues. From germline, CDR1 is MNHEY and CDR2 SVGAGI.

The chain couples TRBV7-2 to TRBJ1-2; 9 bases align to TRBD1. CDR1 is SGHTA and CDR2 is FQGNSA in the germline V gene. Unmatched junction bases numbered 4, after V lost 4 bases and J lost 7 bases. This CDR3 contains 13 residues. The CDR3, as DNA: TGTGCCAGCAGCTCCGGACAGGGGTTTGGCTACACCTTC. Its translation is CASSSGQGFGYTF.

This chain uses TRBV29-1 with TRBJ2-7, with D possibly TRBD2 on 6 matching bases. Germline CDR1 reads SQVTM; CDR2 reads ANQGSEA. Trimming left V 5 bases short and J 0 bases short, with 11 bases between. This CDR3 is built from 13 residues. CDR3 bases: TGCAGCGTTTCCCGGGACTTCTCCTACGAGCAGTACTTC. The encoded protein is CSVSRDFSYEQYF.

The genes are TRBV30 and TRBJ2-7, with D maybe TRBD2 (5 bases). The CDR3 has 12 residues. Germline V gives CDR1 GTSNPN, CDR2 SVGIG (reference sequence). The ends were cut back, 2 bases at V and 3 bases at J, with 8 bases in the middle. CDR3 nucleotides: TGTGCCTGGAGTTCAGCGGTCTACGAGCAGTACTTC. Protein: CAWSSAVYEQYF.

The chain carries TRBV6-5 and TRBJ1-3; D is unclear. Germline CDR1 and CDR2: MNHEY and SVGAGI. CDR3 size: 16 residues. The germline V and J ends were trimmed by 2 bases and 4 bases, with 15 bases remaining between them. As DNA, the CDR3 is TGTGCCAGCAGTTACGGTCCCCCCCAGGCCGGAAACACCATATATTTT. Encoded protein: CASSYGPPQAGNTIYF.

In this sample, this clone turned up a few times. This rearrangement joins TRBV28 to TRBJ1-2; 7 bases are a match to TRBD1. V was pared by 7 bases and J by 0 bases, with 2 bases of the junction left unmatched. CDR1 and CDR2 (germline): MDHEN, SYDVKM. The CDR3 contains 13 residues. CDR3 DNA: TGTGCCAGCACGACAGGGACTAACTATGGCTACACCTTC. Translated, it gives CASTTGTNYGYTF.

The genes are TRBV15 and TRBJ2-5; 8 bases align to TRBD1. The end of the DNA fits TRBJ2-7 better, so the J call may be wrong. The V gene's germline CDR1 is LNHNV and CDR2 YYDKDF (reference sequence). This CDR3 region has 17 residues. The CDR3 DNA reads TGTGCCACCAGCAGAGGGCCCACCGGGACAGGCTCCTACGAGCAGTACTTC. Its protein product is CATSRGPTGTGSYEQYF.

The chain is built from TRBV7-9 and TRBJ2-7, with D possibly matching TRBD2 (6 bases). Trimming took 1 base from V and 6 from J, leaving 10 bases between them. This CDR3 is 13 amino acids long. The germline V gene has CDR1 SEHNR and CDR2 FQNEAQ (reference sequence). CDR3 in amino acids: CASSLVGSGEQYF. The CDR3 DNA sequence: TGTGCCAGCAGCTTAGTTGGTAGCGGCGAGCAGTACTTC.

V gene TRBV7-2 combines with J gene TRBJ2-3; 7 bases align to TRBD2. This CDR3 is built from 15 residues. Germline-derived CDR1 and CDR2 are SGHTA and FQGNSA. V lost 3 bases, J lost 3 bases, and 6 bases stayed unmatched. The CDR3 DNA reads as TGTGCCAGCAGCTTCCTGGGGGGGAGGACAGATACGCAGTATTTT. Translated: CASSFLGGRTDTQYF.